A selection of T cell receptor beta chains follows, all from one sample in a study of blood T cells in healthy people across ages. One entry per CDR3 protein results from TCRdb running MiXCR on the 5' RACE reads. This table holds more than 500,000 distinct CDR3 sequences, 25% to 30% found once. Sequenced input: blood. Every receptor here comes from an older woman in good health. Both conserved end residues are part of each CDR3. The D gene is left open where the match is weak. Some rows mark clone size as missing; the rest say once, few, many or name a class of expanded clone.

d_gene: TRBD1; j_gene: TRBJ1-1; v_gene: TRBV12-3/TRBV12-4; abundance: NA; CDR3aa: CASSHQQGIDTEAFF; CDR3nt: TGTGCCAGCAGTCACCAACAGGGGATTGACACTGAAGCTTTCTTT
d_gene: TRBD2; j_gene: TRBJ2-7; v_gene: TRBV7-3; abundance: NA; CDR3aa: CASSLGLAGEWEQYF; CDR3nt: TGTGCCAGCAGCTTAGGGCTAGCGGGAGAATGGGAGCAGTACTTC
d_gene: NA; j_gene: TRBJ2-3; v_gene: TRBV5-1; abundance: NA; CDR3aa: CASSLPGGVGDTQYF; CDR3nt: TGCGCCAGCAGCTTGCCGGGTGGGGTGGGAGATACGCAGTATTTT
d_gene: TRBD2; j_gene: TRBJ2-1; v_gene: TRBV20-1; abundance: NA; CDR3aa: CSATFTGGGNEQFF; CDR3nt: TGCAGTGCTACCTTCACGGGGGGAGGGAATGAGCAGTTCTTC
d_gene: TRBD1; j_gene: TRBJ2-5; v_gene: TRBV6-5; abundance: many; CDR3aa: CASRLRTGGPQETQYF; CDR3nt: TGTGCCAGCAGACTCAGGACAGGGGGCCCCCAAGAGACCCAGTACTTC
d_gene: TRBD2; j_gene: TRBJ2-3; v_gene: TRBV7-3; abundance: few; CDR3aa: CASSLRTSGGHTDTQYF; CDR3nt: TGTGCCAGCAGCTTAAGAACTAGCGGGGGCCACACAGATACGCAGTATTTT
d_gene: NA; j_gene: TRBJ2-3; v_gene: TRBV7-2; abundance: NA; CDR3aa: CASSSLGASSTDTQYF; CDR3nt: TGTGCCAGCAGCTCGTTAGGAGCTTCTAGCACAGATACGCAGTATTTT
d_gene: NA; j_gene: TRBJ2-6; v_gene: TRBV20-1; abundance: NA; CDR3aa: CSVLRAGANVLTF; CDR3nt: TGCAGTGTTTTGCGCGCTGGGGCCAACGTCCTGACTTTC
d_gene: NA; j_gene: TRBJ2-2; v_gene: TRBV7-2; abundance: NA; CDR3aa: CASGTGTGELFF; CDR3nt: TGTGCCAGCGGTACGGGAACCGGGGAGCTGTTTTTT
d_gene: NA; j_gene: TRBJ2-5; v_gene: TRBV7-2; abundance: few; CDR3aa: CASSFARTVETQHF; CDR3nt: TGTGCCAGCAGCTTTGCCCGGACTGTAGAGACCCAGCACTTC
d_gene: NA; j_gene: TRBJ2-7; v_gene: TRBV29-1; abundance: NA; CDR3aa: CSVEGVGYEQYF; CDR3nt: TGCAGCGTTGAAGGGGTGGGCTACGAGCAGTACTTC
d_gene: NA; j_gene: TRBJ2-2; v_gene: TRBV27; abundance: few; CDR3aa: CASSLRQYTGELFF; CDR3nt: TGTGCCAGCAGTTTGAGGCAGTACACCGGGGAGCTGTTTTTT
d_gene: NA; j_gene: TRBJ1-4; v_gene: TRBV6-5; abundance: NA; CDR3aa: CASSSFGKYEKLFF; CDR3nt: TGTGCCAGCAGTTCTTTCGGAAAATATGAAAAACTGTTTTTT
d_gene: NA; j_gene: TRBJ1-5; v_gene: TRBV7-8; abundance: NA; CDR3aa: CASSHPVSNQPQHF; CDR3nt: TGTGCCAGCAGCCACCCGGTTAGCAATCAGCCCCAGCATTTT
d_gene: TRBD2; j_gene: TRBJ2-7; v_gene: TRBV5-1; abundance: many; CDR3aa: CASSARPAGLSYEQYF; CDR3nt: TGCGCCAGCAGCGCTCGTCCAGCGGGGCTGTCCTACGAGCAGTACTTC
d_gene: NA; j_gene: TRBJ2-4; v_gene: TRBV20-1; abundance: NA; CDR3aa: CSAQDGRAKNIQYF; CDR3nt: TGCAGTGCTCAGGACGGAAGGGCCAAAAACATTCAGTACTTC
d_gene: TRBD2; j_gene: TRBJ2-1; v_gene: TRBV5-1; abundance: once; CDR3aa: CASSPLAGASSYNEQFF; CDR3nt: TGCGCCAGCAGCCCCCTAGCGGGGGCTAGCTCCTACAATGAGCAGTTCTTC
d_gene: NA; j_gene: TRBJ2-7; v_gene: TRBV25-1; abundance: NA; CDR3aa: CASSLQGHEQYF; CDR3nt: TGTGCCAGCAGTTTACAGGGACACGAGCAGTACTTC
d_gene: NA; j_gene: TRBJ2-7; v_gene: TRBV7-9; abundance: NA; CDR3aa: CASSPPRDISYEQYF; CDR3nt: TGTGCCAGCAGCCCTCCCCGGGACATTTCATACGAGCAGTACTTC
d_gene: TRBD1; j_gene: TRBJ2-7; v_gene: TRBV3-1; abundance: NA; CDR3aa: CASSHGQGVGEQYF; CDR3nt: TGTGCCAGCAGCCACGGACAGGGAGTAGGCGAGCAGTACTTC
d_gene: TRBD1; j_gene: TRBJ2-3; v_gene: TRBV18; abundance: NA; CDR3aa: CASSPTGTEWYF; CDR3nt: TGTGCCAGCTCACCAACCGGGACAGAGTGGTATTTT
d_gene: TRBD1; j_gene: TRBJ2-7; v_gene: TRBV5-1; abundance: few; CDR3aa: CASSSETGLRQYF; CDR3nt: TGCGCCAGCAGCTCAGAGACAGGGCTACGGCAGTACTTC
d_gene: TRBD2; j_gene: TRBJ2-7; v_gene: TRBV13; abundance: NA; CDR3aa: CASSLRLAGGYEQYF; CDR3nt: TGTGCCAGCAGCTTACGACTAGCGGGGGGATACGAGCAGTACTTC
d_gene: NA; j_gene: TRBJ1-2; v_gene: TRBV6-2/TRBV6-3; abundance: NA; CDR3aa: CATRDLPLYGYTF; CDR3nt: TGTGCCACGCGGGACTTACCCCTCTATGGCTACACCTTC
d_gene: TRBD1; j_gene: TRBJ1-2; v_gene: TRBV2; abundance: once; CDR3aa: CASSGQGEDGYTF; CDR3nt: TGTGCCAGCAGTGGACAGGGGGAGGATGGCTACACCTTC
d_gene: NA; j_gene: TRBJ2-5; v_gene: TRBV27; abundance: NA; CDR3aa: CASRRALVETQYF; CDR3nt: TGTGCCAGCAGACGGGCTCTGGTCGAGACCCAGTACTTC
d_gene: NA; j_gene: TRBJ2-7; v_gene: TRBV3-1; abundance: NA; CDR3aa: CASSQVLGGYEQYF; CDR3nt: TGTGCCAGCAGCCAAGTGCTCGGAGGCTACGAGCAGTACTTC
d_gene: NA; j_gene: TRBJ1-2; v_gene: TRBV6-4; abundance: NA; CDR3aa: CASSDSNGYGYTF; CDR3nt: TGTGCCAGCAGTGACTCGAATGGGTATGGCTACACCTTC
d_gene: TRBD2; j_gene: TRBJ2-5; v_gene: TRBV11-2; abundance: NA; CDR3aa: CASSPSYPTSGVGSKETQYF; CDR3nt: TGTGCCAGCAGCCCTAGCTACCCGACTAGCGGGGTGGGGTCCAAGGAGACCCAGTACTTC
d_gene: NA; j_gene: TRBJ2-5; v_gene: TRBV10-3; abundance: few; CDR3aa: CAISEPSRETQYF; CDR3nt: TGTGCCATCAGTGAGCCCTCGAGGGAGACCCAGTACTTC
d_gene: NA; j_gene: TRBJ1-2; v_gene: TRBV18; abundance: NA; CDR3aa: CASSPTYRDGYTF; CDR3nt: TGTGCCAGCTCACCAACCTACAGAGATGGCTACACCTTC
d_gene: TRBD1; j_gene: TRBJ1-1; v_gene: TRBV30; abundance: few; CDR3aa: CAWSDGTANIEAFF; CDR3nt: TGTGCCTGGAGTGACGGGACAGCGAACATTGAAGCTTTCTTT
d_gene: TRBD1; j_gene: TRBJ1-2; v_gene: TRBV5-4; abundance: NA; CDR3aa: CASSVTGGPNYGYTF; CDR3nt: TGTGCCAGCAGCGTGACAGGGGGACCTAACTATGGCTACACCTTC
d_gene: TRBD1; j_gene: TRBJ2-5; v_gene: TRBV15; abundance: NA; CDR3aa: CATGLPTGFQETQYF; CDR3nt: TGTGCCACCGGCTTGCCGACAGGGTTCCAAGAGACCCAGTACTTC
d_gene: TRBD1; j_gene: TRBJ2-4; v_gene: TRBV20-1; abundance: few; CDR3aa: CSARPLQGVGPFKNIQYF; CDR3nt: TGCAGTGCTAGACCTCTGCAGGGGGTCGGACCCTTCAAAAACATTCAGTACTTC
d_gene: NA; j_gene: TRBJ1-4; v_gene: TRBV2; abundance: few; CDR3aa: CASGKRLVATNEKLFF; CDR3nt: TGTGCTTCGGGCAAGCGACTAGTTGCAACTAATGAAAAACTGTTTTTT
d_gene: NA; j_gene: TRBJ2-7; v_gene: TRBV20-1; abundance: many; CDR3aa: CSAPGRGYEQYF; CDR3nt: TGCAGTGCACCGGGCAGGGGTTACGAGCAGTACTTC
d_gene: NA; j_gene: TRBJ2-3; v_gene: TRBV7-2; abundance: NA; CDR3aa: CASSLPWGGDTQYF; CDR3nt: TGTGCCAGCAGCTTGCCATGGGGAGGAGATACGCAGTATTTT
d_gene: NA; j_gene: TRBJ1-3; v_gene: TRBV5-1; abundance: NA; CDR3aa: CASSLVGWDSGNTIYF; CDR3nt: TGCGCCAGCAGCTTGGTCGGCTGGGACTCTGGAAACACCATATATTTT
d_gene: NA; j_gene: TRBJ2-5; v_gene: TRBV4-1; abundance: few; CDR3aa: CASSQAPGRRETQYF; CDR3nt: TGCGCCAGCAGCCAAGCCCCAGGTCGGCGGGAGACCCAGTACTTC
d_gene: NA; j_gene: TRBJ2-7; v_gene: TRBV18; abundance: NA; CDR3aa: CASSPADYEQYF; CDR3nt: TGTGCCAGCTCCCCAGCCGACTACGAGCAGTACTTC
d_gene: TRBD2; j_gene: TRBJ2-7; v_gene: TRBV7-9; abundance: NA; CDR3aa: CASSSGLVSGISYEQYF; CDR3nt: TGTGCCAGCAGCTCGGGACTAGTATCTGGAATCTCCTACGAGCAGTACTTC
d_gene: NA; j_gene: TRBJ1-4; v_gene: TRBV24-1; abundance: NA; CDR3aa: CATSDPGADGEKLFF; CDR3nt: TGTGCCACCAGTGATCCGGGGGCCGACGGTGAAAAACTGTTTTTT
d_gene: TRBD2; j_gene: TRBJ2-5; v_gene: TRBV2; abundance: few; CDR3aa: CASSGVLAGGQETQYF; CDR3nt: TGTGCCAGCAGTGGGGTACTAGCGGGGGGACAAGAGACCCAGTACTTC
d_gene: NA; j_gene: TRBJ2-5; v_gene: TRBV7-9; abundance: few; CDR3aa: CASSLLGQQETQYF; CDR3nt: TGTGCCAGCAGCTTACTAGGGCAGCAAGAGACCCAGTACTTC
d_gene: NA; j_gene: TRBJ2-1; v_gene: TRBV10-3; abundance: NA; CDR3aa: CAISPTASSYNEQFF; CDR3nt: TGTGCCATCAGCCCCACAGCTAGCTCCTACAATGAGCAGTTCTTC
d_gene: TRBD2; j_gene: TRBJ2-1; v_gene: TRBV6-2/TRBV6-3; abundance: few; CDR3aa: CASSPRRKTGTSDYNEQFF; CDR3nt: TGTGCCAGCAGTCCACGGCGGAAGACCGGGACTAGCGACTACAATGAGCAGTTCTTC
d_gene: NA; j_gene: TRBJ1-1; v_gene: TRBV7-9; abundance: NA; CDR3aa: CASTARDEAFF; CDR3nt: TGTGCCAGCACCGCGAGAGATGAAGCTTTCTTT
d_gene: NA; j_gene: TRBJ2-4; v_gene: TRBV5-8; abundance: NA; CDR3aa: CASSWKNIQYF; CDR3nt: TGTGCCAGCAGTTGGAAAAACATTCAGTACTTC
d_gene: NA; j_gene: TRBJ2-5; v_gene: TRBV9; abundance: few; CDR3aa: CASSVHGGYETQYF; CDR3nt: TGTGCCAGCAGCGTCCATGGGGGCTACGAGACCCAGTACTTC
d_gene: TRBD2; j_gene: TRBJ2-5; v_gene: TRBV20-1; abundance: few; CDR3aa: CSAISGGQETQYF; CDR3nt: TGCAGTGCTATTAGCGGGGGTCAGGAGACCCAGTACTTC
d_gene: NA; j_gene: TRBJ2-5; v_gene: TRBV11-1; abundance: few; CDR3aa: CASRDKETQYF; CDR3nt: TGTGCCAGCAGGGATAAAGAGACCCAGTACTTC
d_gene: NA; j_gene: TRBJ2-5; v_gene: TRBV7-9; abundance: NA; CDR3aa: CASSLGSVDRQETQYF; CDR3nt: TGTGCCAGCAGCTTAGGTTCGGTAGACAGACAAGAGACCCAGTACTTC
d_gene: NA; j_gene: TRBJ1-1; v_gene: TRBV25-1; abundance: NA; CDR3aa: CASSESRGTEAFF; CDR3nt: TGTGCCAGCAGTGAATCCAGGGGCACTGAAGCTTTCTTT
d_gene: TRBD1; j_gene: TRBJ1-3; v_gene: TRBV25-1; abundance: few; CDR3aa: CASSGPGTGGGNTIYF; CDR3nt: TGTGCCAGCAGTGGTCCCGGGACAGGGGGCGGAAACACCATATATTTT
d_gene: NA; j_gene: TRBJ2-7; v_gene: TRBV11-1; abundance: few; CDR3aa: CASSLDGLERHF; CDR3nt: TGTGCCAGCAGCTTAGACGGACTTGAGAGGCACTTC
d_gene: NA; j_gene: TRBJ2-1; v_gene: TRBV2; abundance: NA; CDR3aa: CASSEVGITYNEQFF; CDR3nt: TGTGCCAGCAGTGAGGTGGGGATCACCTACAATGAGCAGTTCTTC